Listed below are T cell receptor beta chains from one sample, sequenced in a study of cytomegalovirus exposure and HLA in healthy donors. The protocol was immunoSEQ multiplex PCR, while the TCRdb copy is restricted to in-frame clones and leaves out a portion. This table has over 120,000 clones, around three quarters appearing once. The material sequenced was PBMCs. All receptors derive from a woman under 30 in good health and CMV-seropositive. Both conserved end residues are trimmed from each CDR3. Expanded clones are given a class, and other clones once, few, many or no size at all.

.	TRBV28	ASSRSAGNTDTQY
few	TRBV11-2	ASSLIEGENIQY
.	TRBV27	ASSRTGVNSPLH
.	TRBV5-6	ASTYGRTGLAF
.	TRBV5-1	ASNRQGSTEAF
.	TRBV5-1	ASSLGTGAYNEQF
.	TRBV19	ASRLTGSNEKLF
.	TRBV5-1	ASSPEDRAGYEQY
.	TRBV2	ASSGRGGKETQY
.	TRBV6-6	ASSLGSYEQY
few	TRBV4-1	ASSQDITGDEQY
.	TRBV14	ASSDRLFRQF
.	TRBV30	AWSPLAGNYGYT
.	TRBV29-1	SGGHRLSEQY
.	TRBV5-1	ASSLGQVDGYT
.	TRBV11-2	ASSRYPGQRTDTQY
few	TRBV9	ASTLTASRSGEQF
.	TRBV18	ASSPPGLGPTGELF
.	TRBV30	AWGRRGNNSPLH
.	TRBV5-1	ASSLASGGLSYEQY
.	TRBV6-1	ASSGLRTGPRDTEAF
.	TRBV10-3	AISDTVQAVNYGYT
.	TRBV13	ASSRDRQNTEAF
.	TRBV15	ATSRDPGLGAGGEQF
.	TRBV4-2	ASSPRGQFQETQY
.	TRBV19	ASREGPGPYEQY
once	TRBV5-1	ASSLPSSGEARTDTQY
.	TRBV19	ASSMRGGYEQY